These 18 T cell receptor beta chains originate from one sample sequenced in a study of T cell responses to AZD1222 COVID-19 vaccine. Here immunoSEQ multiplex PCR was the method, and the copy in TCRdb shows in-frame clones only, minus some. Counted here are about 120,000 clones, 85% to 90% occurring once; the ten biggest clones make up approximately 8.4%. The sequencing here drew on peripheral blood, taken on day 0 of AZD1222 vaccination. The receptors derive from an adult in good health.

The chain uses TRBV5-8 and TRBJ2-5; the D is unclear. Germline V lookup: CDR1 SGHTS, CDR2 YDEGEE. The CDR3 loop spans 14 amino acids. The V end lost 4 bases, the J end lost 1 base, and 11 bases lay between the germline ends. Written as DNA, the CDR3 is TGTGCCAGCAGCATGGGTATTTCCCAAGAGACCCAGTACTTC. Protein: CASSMGISQETQYF.

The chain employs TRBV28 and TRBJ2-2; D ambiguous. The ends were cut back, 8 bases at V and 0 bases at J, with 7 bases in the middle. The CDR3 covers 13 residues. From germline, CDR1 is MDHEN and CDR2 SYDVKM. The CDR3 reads CASGLANTGELFF. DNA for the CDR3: TGTGCCAGCGGTCTGGCGAACACCGGGGAGCTGTTTTTT. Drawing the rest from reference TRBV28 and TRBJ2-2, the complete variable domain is DVKVTQSSRYLVKRTGEKVFLECVQDMDHENMFWYRQDPGLGLRLIYFSYDVKMKEKGDIPEGYSVSREKKERFSLILESASTNQTSMYLCASGLANTGELFFGEGSRLTVL.

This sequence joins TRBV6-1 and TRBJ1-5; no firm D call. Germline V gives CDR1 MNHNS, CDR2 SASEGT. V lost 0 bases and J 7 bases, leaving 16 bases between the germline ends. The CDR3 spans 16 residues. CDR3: CASSEAPTGVEQPQHF. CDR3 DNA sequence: TGTGCCAGCAGTGAAGCCCCCACCGGGGTAGAGCAGCCCCAGCATTTT.

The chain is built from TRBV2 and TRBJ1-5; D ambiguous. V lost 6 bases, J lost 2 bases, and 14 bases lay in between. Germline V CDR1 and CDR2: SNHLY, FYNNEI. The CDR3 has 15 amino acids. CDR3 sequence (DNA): TGTGCCAGCAGGCCCCCCGGGGTCGGCAATCAGCCCCAGCATTTT. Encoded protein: CASRPPGVGNQPQHF.

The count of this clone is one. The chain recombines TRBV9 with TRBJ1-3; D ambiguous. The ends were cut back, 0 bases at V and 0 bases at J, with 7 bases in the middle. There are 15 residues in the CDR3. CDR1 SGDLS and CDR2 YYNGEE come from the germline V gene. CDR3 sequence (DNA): TGTGCCAGCAGCGTAGACCTGAGCTCTGGAAACACCATATATTTT. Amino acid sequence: CASSVDLSSGNTIYF. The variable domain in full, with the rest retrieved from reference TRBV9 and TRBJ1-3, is DSGVTQTPKHLITATGQRVTLRCSPRSGDLSVYWYQQSLDQGLQFLIQYYNGEERAKGNILERFSAQQFPDLHSELNLSSLELGDSALYFCASSVDLSSGNTIYFGEGSWLTVV.

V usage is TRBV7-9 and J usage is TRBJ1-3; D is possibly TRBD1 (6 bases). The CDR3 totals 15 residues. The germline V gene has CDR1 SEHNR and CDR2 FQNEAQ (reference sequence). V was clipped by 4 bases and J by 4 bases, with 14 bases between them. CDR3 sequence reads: CASSSGQLGGNTIYF. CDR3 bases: TGTGCCAGCAGCTCAGGACAGTTGGGAGGAAACACCATATATTTT. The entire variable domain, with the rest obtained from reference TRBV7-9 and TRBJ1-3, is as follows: DTGVSQNPRHKITKRGQNVTFRCDPISEHNRLYWYRQTLGQGPEFLTYFQNEAQLEKSRLLSDRFSAERPKGSFSTLEIQRTEQGDSAMYLCASSSGQLGGNTIYFGEGSWLTVV.

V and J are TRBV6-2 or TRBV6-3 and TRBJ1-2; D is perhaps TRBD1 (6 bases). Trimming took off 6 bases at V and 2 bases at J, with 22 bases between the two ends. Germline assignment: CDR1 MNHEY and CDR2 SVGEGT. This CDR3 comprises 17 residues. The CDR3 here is CASSLLDRSTLNYGYTF. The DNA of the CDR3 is TGTGCCAGCAGCCTCCTGGACAGATCCACCCTCAACTATGGCTACACCTTC.

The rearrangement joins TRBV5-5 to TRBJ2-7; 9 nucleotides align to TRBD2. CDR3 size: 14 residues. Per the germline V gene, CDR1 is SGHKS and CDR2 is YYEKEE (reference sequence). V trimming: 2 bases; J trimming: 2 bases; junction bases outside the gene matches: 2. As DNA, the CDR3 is TGTGCCAGCAGCTTCCTAGCGGGACCCTACGAGCAGTACTTC. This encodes CASSFLAGPYEQYF.

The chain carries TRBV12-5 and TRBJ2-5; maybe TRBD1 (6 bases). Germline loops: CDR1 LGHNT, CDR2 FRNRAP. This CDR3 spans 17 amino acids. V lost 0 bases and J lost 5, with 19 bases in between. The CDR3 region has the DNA TGTGCTAGTGGTTTGGTTGTTATGTGGGGGCGCGGGGAGACCCAGTACTTC. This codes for CASGLVVMWGRGETQYF.

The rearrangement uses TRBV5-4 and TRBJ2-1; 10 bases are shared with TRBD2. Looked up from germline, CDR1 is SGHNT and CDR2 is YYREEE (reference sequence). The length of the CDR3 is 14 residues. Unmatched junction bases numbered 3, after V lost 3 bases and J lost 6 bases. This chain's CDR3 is CASSSGLASNEQFF. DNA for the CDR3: TGTGCCAGCAGCTCGGGACTAGCGAGCAATGAGCAGTTCTTC.

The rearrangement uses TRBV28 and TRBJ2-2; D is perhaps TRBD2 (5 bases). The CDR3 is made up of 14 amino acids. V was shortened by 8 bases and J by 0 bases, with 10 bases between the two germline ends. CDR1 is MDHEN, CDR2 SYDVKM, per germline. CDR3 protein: CASYMRANTGELFF. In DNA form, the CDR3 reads TGTGCCAGCTACATGCGGGCGAACACCGGGGAGCTGTTTTTT.

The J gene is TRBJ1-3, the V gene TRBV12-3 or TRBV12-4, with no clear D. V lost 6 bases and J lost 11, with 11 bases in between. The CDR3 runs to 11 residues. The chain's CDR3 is CASSPGFPIYF. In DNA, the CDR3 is TGTGCCAGCAGCCCGGGTTTCCCCATATATTTT.

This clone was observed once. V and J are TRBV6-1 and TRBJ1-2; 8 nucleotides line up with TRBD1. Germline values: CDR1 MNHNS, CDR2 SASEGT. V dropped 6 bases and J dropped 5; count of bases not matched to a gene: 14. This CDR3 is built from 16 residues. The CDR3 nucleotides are TGTGCCAGCAGGGAACCCGGAGGGGGACAGGAGTATGGCTACACCTTC. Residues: CASREPGGGQEYGYTF.

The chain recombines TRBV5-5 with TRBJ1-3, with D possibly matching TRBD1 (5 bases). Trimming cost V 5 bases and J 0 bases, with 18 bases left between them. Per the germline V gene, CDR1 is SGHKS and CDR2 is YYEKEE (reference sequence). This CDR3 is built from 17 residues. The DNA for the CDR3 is TGTGCCAGCAGATTGCGGGGGGAAGTCCGCTCTGGAAACACCATATATTTT. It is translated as CASRLRGEVRSGNTIYF. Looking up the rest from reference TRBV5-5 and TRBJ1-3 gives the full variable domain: DAGVTQSPTHLIKTRGQQVTLRCSPISGHKSVSWYQQVLGQGPQFIFQYYEKEERGRGNFPDRFSARQFPNYSSELNVNALLLGDSALYLCASRLRGEVRSGNTIYFGEGSWLTVV.

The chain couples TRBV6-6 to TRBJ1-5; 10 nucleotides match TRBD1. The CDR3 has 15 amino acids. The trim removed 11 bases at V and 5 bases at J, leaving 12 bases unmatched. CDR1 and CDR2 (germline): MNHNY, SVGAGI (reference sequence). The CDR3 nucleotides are TGTGCCGTTGGGGGGGACAGGGGAGGGTATCAGCCCCAGCATTTT. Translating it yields CAVGGDRGGYQPQHF.

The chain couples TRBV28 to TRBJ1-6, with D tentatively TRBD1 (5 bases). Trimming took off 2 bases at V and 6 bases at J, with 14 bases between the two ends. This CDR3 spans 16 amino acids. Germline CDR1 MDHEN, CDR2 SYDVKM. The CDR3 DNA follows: TGTGCCAGCAGTTTACGCAGGGTCATTCGTAATTCACCCCTCCACTTT. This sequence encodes CASSLRRVIRNSPLHF. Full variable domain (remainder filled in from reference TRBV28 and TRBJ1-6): DVKVTQSSRYLVKRTGEKVFLECVQDMDHENMFWYRQDPGLGLRLIYFSYDVKMKEKGDIPEGYSVSREKKERFSLILESASTNQTSMYLCASSLRRVIRNSPLHFGNGTRLTVT.

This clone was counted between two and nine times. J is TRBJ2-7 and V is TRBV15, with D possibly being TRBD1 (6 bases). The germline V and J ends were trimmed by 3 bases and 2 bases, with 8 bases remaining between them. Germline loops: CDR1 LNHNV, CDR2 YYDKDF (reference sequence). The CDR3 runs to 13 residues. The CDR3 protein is CATSRKGAYEQYF. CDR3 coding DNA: TGTGCCACCAGCAGGAAGGGGGCCTACGAGCAGTACTTC.

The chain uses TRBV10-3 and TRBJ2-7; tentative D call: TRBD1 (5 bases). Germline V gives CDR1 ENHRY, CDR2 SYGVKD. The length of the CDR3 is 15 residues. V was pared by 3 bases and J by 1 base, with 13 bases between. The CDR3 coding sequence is TGTGCCATCAGTGAAGGGGTAGGTAGGTCCTACGAGCAGTACTTC. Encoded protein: CAISEGVGRSYEQYF.